Shown below are 30 T cell receptor beta chains from a single sample sequenced in a study of blood T cell repertoires in COVID-19. Sequencing was performed with immunoSEQ multiplex PCR; in TCRdb, only in-frame clones are kept and a portion is missing. The sample lists some 670,000 clones; about 87% were seen once. Sequencing used peripheral blood. These TCRs come from a woman aged 18-30 years with acute or convalescent COVID-19.

This clone was observed a few times. V is TRBV7-9 and J is TRBJ1-5, with D uncertain. Trimming pared 10 bases from V and 8 bases from J, leaving 9 bases between. The length of the CDR3 is 10 residues. In germline, CDR1 is SEHNR, CDR2 FQNEAQ (reference sequence). The CDR3: CATSSEPQHF. The CDR3 coding sequence is TGTGCCACCTCGTCGGAGCCCCAGCATTTT.

Concerning this clone itself: A much larger clone differs from this one at a single base, so this may be a read error. The J gene is TRBJ1-2, the V gene TRBV7-9; D gene ambiguous. Germline values: CDR1 SEHNR, CDR2 FQNEAQ (reference sequence). This CDR3 comprises 12 residues. V was cut by 5 bases and J by 0 bases, with 4 bases left in between. As DNA, the CDR3 is TGTGCCAGCAGCCCTACTAACTATGGCTACACCTTC. It specifies CASSPTNYGYTF.

V usage is TRBV6-5 and J usage is TRBJ1-1, with D possibly TRBD1 on 5 matching bases. The CDR3 length is 14 residues. V shed 8 bases and J shed 1 base, with 14 bases lying between them. Germline V gives CDR1 MNHEY, CDR2 SVGAGI. Written as DNA, the CDR3 is TGTGCCAGCCGAAGAGGGACTGGGAACACTGAAGCTTTCTTT. Translating it yields CASRRGTGNTEAFF.

V gene TRBV6-4 combines with J gene TRBJ2-3; TRBD1 matches 10 bases. The CDR3 sequence is 14 residues long. Per the germline V gene, CDR1 is MRHNA and CDR2 is SNTAGT. V lost 6 bases and J lost 5; bases outside the gene matches: 5. The CDR3 sequence: CASSPDRGVDTQYF. The CDR3 nucleotides are TGTGCCAGCAGCCCGGACAGGGGGGTAGATACGCAGTATTTT.

V usage is TRBV24-1 and J usage is TRBJ2-7, with a possible D match to TRBD2 (5 bases). V was clipped by 3 bases and J by 1 base, with 12 bases between them. The CDR3 contains 15 residues. The germline V gene has CDR1 KGHDR and CDR2 SFDVKD. Here the CDR3 reads CATSDPDSSSYEQYF. CDR3 bases: TGTGCCACCAGTGATCCGGACTCGTCATCCTACGAGCAGTACTTC.

A few counts support this clone. The V gene is TRBV4-3, the J gene TRBJ2-7; D unresolved. Trimming removed 0 bases from V and 3 bases from J, with 12 bases in between. Germline lookup yields CDR1 LGHNA and CDR2 YSLEER. The CDR3 is 15 residues long. The CDR3 nucleotides read TGCGCCAGCAGCCAAGAACGTTCGGTTTTCTACGAGCAGTACTTC. This translates into CASSQERSVFYEQYF.

The CDR3: CASSIVSGGSYEQYF. The CDR3 bases are TGTGCCAGTAGTATAGTCAGCGGGGGAAGCTACGAGCAGTACTTC. The gene calls are TRBV19 and TRBJ2-7; 8 bases align to TRBD2. J was trimmed by 3 bases and V by 1 base; bases with no gene match: 5. Germline V gene sequence: CDR1 LNHDA, CDR2 SQIVND (reference sequence). The CDR3 is made up of 15 amino acids. Looking up the rest from reference TRBV19 and TRBJ2-7 gives the full variable domain: DGGITQSPKYLFRKEGQNVTLSCEQNLNHDAMYWYRQDPGQGLRLIYYSQIVNDFQKGDIAEGYSVSREKKESFPLTVTSAQKNPTAFYLCASSIVSGGSYEQYFGPGTRLTVT.

This clone was counted a few times. The chain recombines TRBV12-3 or TRBV12-4 with TRBJ2-7; D uncertain. This CDR3 spans 12 amino acids. Trimming pared 3 bases from V and 4 bases from J, leaving 7 bases between. The CDR3 protein is CASSLSRYEQYF. The CDR3 DNA reads as TGTGCCAGCAGTTTGTCGCGTTACGAGCAGTACTTC.

The chain is built from TRBV27 and TRBJ1-1; D may be TRBD1 (5 bases). The CDR3 is 13 residues long. Germline V lookup: CDR1 MNHEY, CDR2 SMNVEV (reference sequence). With 8 bases removed from V and 1 base from J, the gap between germline ends came to 11 bases. The CDR3 DNA sequence: TGTGCCAGCGGTCGGGGGAGGAACACTGAAGCTTTCTTT. It is translated as CASGRGRNTEAFF.

The chain couples TRBV12-3 or TRBV12-4 to TRBJ2-1, with 7 bases identical to TRBD2. The CDR3 loop spans 13 amino acids. The V gene end was trimmed by 6 bases and the J gene end by 3 bases; junction bases not matched to a gene: 2. This CDR3 is CASRRDYYNEQFF. In DNA form, the CDR3 reads TGTGCCAGCAGACGGGACTACTACAATGAGCAGTTCTTC.

The chain uses TRBV7-2 and TRBJ2-3, with TRBD2 matching 11 bases. The CDR3 is made up of 14 amino acids. Trimming took 1 base from V and 10 from J; bases not matched to a gene: 4. Germline lookup yields CDR1 SGHTA and CDR2 FQGNSA. CDR3 region: CASSLGSGGVPQYF. DNA for the CDR3: TGTGCCAGCAGCTTAGGTAGCGGGGGGGTGCCGCAGTATTTT.

The rearrangement links TRBV6-5 to TRBJ1-3; 11 bases are shared with TRBD1. V shed 5 bases, J shed 8 bases, and the junction held 5 bases outside the gene matches. Looked up from germline, CDR1 is MNHEY and CDR2 is SVGAGI. CDR3 length: 14 residues. The CDR3: CASSRGQGAHTIYF. The CDR3 nucleotides are TGTGCCAGCAGTCGCGGACAGGGGGCTCACACCATATATTTT.

V and J are TRBV6-5 and TRBJ1-1; D not resolved. The CDR3 extends over 14 amino acids. From germline, CDR1 is MNHEY and CDR2 SVGAGI. Trimming left V 11 bases short and J 1 base short, with 17 bases between. The CDR3 DNA reads as TGTGCCGTGCGCTCTGACACCCAGAACACTGAAGCTTTCTTT. Translating gives CAVRSDTQNTEAFF.

The chain employs TRBV30 and TRBJ1-2, with D perhaps matching TRBD1 (5 bases). The CDR3 runs 13 residues. In germline, CDR1 is GTSNPN, CDR2 SVGIG (reference sequence). V lost 0 bases, J lost 7 bases, and 12 bases lay in between. DNA for the CDR3: TGTGCCTGGAGTGTACAAGGTCAGGGTGGCTACACCTTC. It is translated as CAWSVQGQGGYTF.

The rearrangement uses TRBV3-1 (or the pseudogene TRBV3-2) and TRBJ1-1, with 7 bases fitting TRBD1. The V and J ends lost 4 bases and 2 bases, in that order; junction bases with no gene match: 1. The CDR3 extends over 13 amino acids. Per the germline V gene, CDR1 is LGHDT and CDR2 is YNNKEL (reference sequence). The CDR3 sequence: CASSRQGNTEAFF. The CDR3 DNA sequence: TGTGCCAGCAGCCGACAGGGAAACACTGAAGCTTTCTTT.

The V and J genes are TRBV18 and TRBJ2-3; TRBD2 aligns across 9 bases. The CDR3 length is 17 residues. V shed 5 bases and J 3 bases; nucleotides not matched to a gene: 12. The germline CDR1 and CDR2 sequences are KGHSH and LQKENI. The CDR3 sequence: CASSVNLAGAGTDTQYF. DNA of the CDR3: TGTGCCAGCTCAGTCAATTTAGCGGGGGCCGGGACAGATACGCAGTATTTT.

V and J are TRBV5-6 and TRBJ2-2, with 8 positions matching TRBD1. The length of the CDR3 is 16 residues. Germline V gene sequence: CDR1 SGHDT, CDR2 YYEEEE. V shed 3 bases, J shed 2 bases, and the junction held 6 bases outside the gene matches. In nucleotides, the CDR3 is TGTGCCAGCAGCTCTCGACAGGGGACAAACACCGGGGAGCTGTTTTTT. Protein: CASSSRQGTNTGELFF.

The chain couples TRBV5-1 to TRBJ2-2; 8 bases fit TRBD1. CDR1 is SGHRS, CDR2 YFSETQ, per germline. This CDR3 region has 16 residues. V was clipped by 2 bases and J by 3 bases; unmatched bases: 6. The CDR3 loop is CASSFLETGDTGELFF. The CDR3 coding sequence is TGCGCCAGCAGCTTCTTAGAGACAGGGGACACCGGGGAGCTGTTTTTT.

The chain joins TRBV18 to TRBJ1-2; D is undetermined. From germline, CDR1 is KGHSH and CDR2 LQKENI. The CDR3 is 15 residues long. V lost 6 bases and J 3 bases, leaving 17 bases between the germline ends. CDR3 region: CASSPVGSPDYGYTF. For the CDR3, the DNA is TGTGCCAGCTCCCCCGTTGGGAGCCCGGACTATGGCTACACCTTC.

This chain uses TRBV30 with TRBJ1-6, with D perhaps matching TRBD1 (5 bases). Germline-derived CDR1 and CDR2 are GTSNPN and SVGIG (reference sequence). Trimming shortened V by 0 bases and J by 7 bases, and 10 bases separated the two germline ends. The CDR3 contains 14 residues. The CDR3 DNA reads TGTGCCTGGAGTGTATTAACAGGCAATTCACCCCTCCACTTT. It codes for CAWSVLTGNSPLHF.

This chain connects TRBV4-3 to TRBJ1-2; D possibly corresponds to TRBD1 (5 bases). The ends were cut back, 0 bases at V and 3 bases at J, with 11 bases in the middle. The CDR3 is 15 residues long. The V gene's germline CDR1 is LGHNA and CDR2 YSLEER. CDR3 coding DNA: TGCGCCAGCAGCCAAGAGGAGGGGTGGGACTATGGCTACACCTTC. Amino acids: CASSQEEGWDYGYTF.

The chain has TRBV7-9 and TRBJ1-5; 9 bases map to TRBD1. Trimming removed 7 bases from V and 6 bases from J; junction bases left unmatched: 10. The CDR3 is made up of 15 amino acids. Germline V gene sequence: CDR1 SEHNR, CDR2 FQNEAQ (reference sequence). The CDR3 is CASNKGDRVGQPQHF. CDR3 coding DNA: TGTGCCAGCAACAAGGGGGACAGGGTTGGTCAGCCCCAGCATTTT.

The V gene is TRBV25-1, the J gene TRBJ2-7; TRBD1 aligns across 10 bases. With V trimmed by 3 bases and J by 3 bases, 8 bases remained unmatched. This CDR3 is built from 16 residues. Per the germline V gene, CDR1 is MGHDK and CDR2 is SYGVNS. Written as DNA, the CDR3 is TGTGCCAGCAGTGAGCGACCGGGACAGGGGCTCTACGAGCAGTACTTC. Translation gives CASSERPGQGLYEQYF.

J is TRBJ2-7 and V is TRBV29-1; D not resolved. Looked up from germline, CDR1 is SQVTM and CDR2 is ANQGSEA. This CDR3 is built from 12 residues. V lost 4 bases and J lost 2, with 9 bases in between. The CDR3 loop reads CSVGPGPYEQYF. The DNA of the CDR3 is TGCAGCGTTGGTCCTGGGCCCTACGAGCAGTACTTC.

This chain connects TRBV27 to TRBJ1-2; possibly TRBD1 for D (5 bases). Germline CDR1 and CDR2: MNHEY and SMNVEV (reference sequence). This CDR3 comprises 14 residues. Trimming took off 2 bases at V and 8 bases at J, with 15 bases between the two ends. This CDR3 reads CASSLLPGYWGYTF. The CDR3 DNA reads as TGTGCCAGCAGTTTACTGCCAGGGTATTGGGGCTACACCTTC.

A word on this clone: The same CDR3 can be traced to other DNA sequences in this sample. V gene TRBV24-1 combines with J gene TRBJ2-1, with D hard to call. CDR1 is KGHDR and CDR2 is SFDVKD in the germline V gene. The CDR3 extends over 13 amino acids. The ends were cut back, 1 base at V and 4 bases at J, with 4 bases in the middle. CDR3 sequence reads: CATSDLLYNEQFF. CDR3 bases: TGTGCCACCAGTGATTTACTATACAATGAGCAGTTCTTC.

The chain has TRBV19 and TRBJ1-1; D ambiguous. The CDR3 covers 14 residues. Germline CDR1 reads LNHDA; CDR2 reads SQIVND (reference sequence). Trimming left V 7 bases short and J 0 bases short, with 12 bases between. The CDR3 region has the DNA TGTGCCAGTAACAATGGAGTGATGAACACTGAAGCTTTCTTT. Residues: CASNNGVMNTEAFF. Together with reference TRBV19 and TRBJ1-1, the CDR3 gives the full variable domain: DGGITQSPKYLFRKEGQNVTLSCEQNLNHDAMYWYRQDPGQGLRLIYYSQIVNDFQKGDIAEGYSVSREKKESFPLTVTSAQKNPTAFYLCASNNGVMNTEAFFGQGTRLTVV.

V is TRBV4-3 and J is TRBJ2-7; D might be TRBD2 (7 bases). Trimming stripped 0 bases from V and 2 bases from J, with 11 bases between. From germline, CDR1 is LGHNA and CDR2 YSLEER. This CDR3 is 15 amino acids long. The chain's CDR3 is CASSQEWRGPYEQYF. The CDR3 DNA reads as TGCGCCAGCAGCCAAGAGTGGCGGGGGCCCTACGAGCAGTACTTC.

The rearrangement links TRBV24-1 to TRBJ1-2, with D maybe TRBD1 (6 bases). CDR1 is KGHDR, CDR2 SFDVKD, per germline. V gave up 6 bases and J gave up 8 bases, with 18 bases separating them. The CDR3 loop spans 14 amino acids. The CDR3 sequence is CATSQGTYPGGYTF. The CDR3 DNA sequence: TGTGCCACCAGTCAAGGGACATATCCGGGAGGCTACACCTTC.

The chain is built from TRBV6-1 and TRBJ2-3, with D unresolved. The germline gives CDR1 MNHNS, CDR2 SASEGT. Trimming stripped 1 base from V and 8 bases from J, with 10 bases between. The CDR3 is made up of 13 amino acids. CDR3 residues: CASSEGVWATQYF. The CDR3 nucleotides read TGTGCCAGCAGTGAAGGGGTTTGGGCTACGCAGTATTTT.